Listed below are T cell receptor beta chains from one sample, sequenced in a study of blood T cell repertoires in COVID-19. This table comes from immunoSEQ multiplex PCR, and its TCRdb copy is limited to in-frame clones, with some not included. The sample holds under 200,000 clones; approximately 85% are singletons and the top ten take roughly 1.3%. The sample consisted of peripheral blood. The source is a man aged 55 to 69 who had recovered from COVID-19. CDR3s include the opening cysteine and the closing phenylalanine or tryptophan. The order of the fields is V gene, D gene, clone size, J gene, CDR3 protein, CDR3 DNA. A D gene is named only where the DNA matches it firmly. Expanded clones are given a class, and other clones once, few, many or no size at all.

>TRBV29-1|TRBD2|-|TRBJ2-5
CSAGLAGALEYF
TGCAGCGCCGGACTAGCGGGGGCCCTAGAGTACTTC
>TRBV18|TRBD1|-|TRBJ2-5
CASSPRGTGEQETQYF
TGTGCCAGCTCACCAAGGGGGACAGGCGAACAAGAGACCCAGTACTTC
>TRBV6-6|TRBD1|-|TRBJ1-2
CASSGSGTDGANYGYTF
TGTGCCAGCAGTGGATCCGGGACAGATGGGGCTAACTATGGCTACACCTTC
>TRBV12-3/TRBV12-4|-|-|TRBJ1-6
CASSLGQGSPLHF
TGTGCCAGCAGTTTGGGGCAGGGTTCACCCCTCCACTTT
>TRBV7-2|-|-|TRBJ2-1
CASSLESGYNEQFF
TGTGCCAGCAGCTTAGAATCAGGATATAATGAGCAGTTCTTC
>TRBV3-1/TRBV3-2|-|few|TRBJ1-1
CASSQGPGNTEAFF
TGTGCCAGCAGCCAAGGGCCTGGGAACACTGAAGCTTTCTTT
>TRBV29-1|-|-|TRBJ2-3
CSLSQGPQDTQYF
TGCAGCCTTTCACAGGGTCCGCAAGATACGCAGTATTTT
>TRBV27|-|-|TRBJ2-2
CASSLKGADAGELFF
TGTGCCAGCAGTTTAAAGGGAGCGGATGCCGGGGAGCTGTTTTTT
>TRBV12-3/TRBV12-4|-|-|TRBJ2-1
CASSLETDNEQFF
TGTGCCAGCAGTTTAGAAACTGACAATGAGCAGTTCTTC
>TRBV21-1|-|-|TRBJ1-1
CASSKGWGTGLNTEAFF
TGTGCCAGCAGCAAAGGATGGGGGACAGGACTGAACACTGAAGCTTTCTTT
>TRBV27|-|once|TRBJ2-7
CASSLQGRSYEQYF
TGTGCCAGCAGTTTGCAGGGGCGGAGTTACGAGCAGTACTTC
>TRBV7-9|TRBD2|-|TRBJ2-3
CAGSPPLAGGSDTQYF
TGTGCCGGCAGCCCACCTCTAGCGGGGGGATCAGATACGCAGTATTTT
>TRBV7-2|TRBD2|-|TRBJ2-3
CASSYASGGGTDTQYF
TGTGCCAGCAGCTATGCTAGCGGGGGGGGCACAGATACGCAGTATTTT
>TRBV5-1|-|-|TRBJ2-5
CASSLRRPRGGGETQYF
TGCGCCAGCAGCTTAAGGAGGCCTAGGGGAGGTGGGGAGACCCAGTACTTC
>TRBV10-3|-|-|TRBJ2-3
CASEGSDTQYF
TGTGCCAGCGAGGGATCAGATACGCAGTATTTT
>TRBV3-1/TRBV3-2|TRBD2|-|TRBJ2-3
CASSQFTGGDTQYF
TGTGCCAGCAGCCAATTCACGGGGGGAGATACGCAGTATTTT
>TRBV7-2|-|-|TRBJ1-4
CASSLAPNDLPGATNEKLFF
TGTGCCAGCAGCTTAGCGCCCAACGATTTACCAGGGGCAACTAATGAAAAACTGTTTTTT
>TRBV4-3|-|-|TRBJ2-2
CASSQGYRAGELFF
TGCGCCAGCAGCCAAGGATACAGGGCCGGGGAGCTGTTTTTT
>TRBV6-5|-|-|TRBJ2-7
CASRSLQGYEQYF
TGTGCCAGCAGATCACTACAGGGCTACGAGCAGTACTTC